One and the same sample provided the 29 T cell receptor beta chains below, sequenced in a study of cytomegalovirus exposure and HLA in healthy donors. The PCR had 60 Vbeta and 13 Jbeta primers. Sequenced by immunoSEQ multiplex PCR; TCRdb stores in-frame clones only, minus some. The sample shows roughly 180,000 clones, around 80% of them seen only once. The sequencing sample was made of PBMCs. The source of these receptors is a girl aged 10-17 years in good health and CMV-seropositive.

This chain joins TRBV6-6 and TRBJ2-7; 9 positions agree with TRBD2. CDR1 and CDR2 (germline): MNHNY, SVGAGI (reference sequence). Trimming at V came to 0 bases and at J to 0 bases, leaving 3 bases not matched to a gene. The CDR3 has 16 amino acids. The DNA of the CDR3 is TGTGCCAGCAGTTACTCGGGCGGGAGGGCCTCCTACGAGCAGTACTTC. The encoded protein is CASSYSGGRASYEQYF.

The chain is built from TRBV29-1 and TRBJ1-4; maybe TRBD1 (6 bases). The germline V gene has CDR1 SQVTM and CDR2 ANQGSEA. V was shortened by 2 bases and J by 12 bases, with 13 bases between the two germline ends. The CDR3 runs 12 residues. The CDR3 loop is CSVETGLSELFF. The CDR3 DNA follows: TGCAGCGTTGAAACAGGGCTCTCAGAACTGTTTTTT.

The rearrangement joins TRBV10-3 to TRBJ2-3, with TRBD2 matching over 7 bases. Germline CDR1 and CDR2: ENHRY and SYGVKD. The CDR3 has 13 amino acids. V was pared by 6 bases and J by 3 bases, with 3 bases of the junction left unmatched. The CDR3 region is CAIRRLATDTQYF. Written as DNA, the CDR3 is TGTGCCATCAGACGACTAGCAACAGATACGCAGTATTTT.

The chain uses TRBV9 and TRBJ2-1; 13 bases fit TRBD2. With V trimmed by 1 base and J by 7 bases, 14 bases remained unmatched. The CDR3 totals 19 residues. Germline CDR1 and CDR2: SGDLS and YYNGEE. The CDR3 DNA reads as TGTGCCAGCAGCGTAACGGGACTAGCGGGACTCCTTTTGTGGAATGAGCAGTTCTTC. It codes for CASSVTGLAGLLLWNEQFF. The full variable domain, its missing parts supplied by reference TRBV9 and TRBJ2-1, is DSGVTQTPKHLITATGQRVTLRCSPRSGDLSVYWYQQSLDQGLQFLIQYYNGEERAKGNILERFSAQQFPDLHSELNLSSLELGDSALYFCASSVTGLAGLLLWNEQFFGPGTRLTVL.

The chain links TRBV9 to TRBJ1-5; TRBD1 is a possible D gene (6 bases). CDR1 and CDR2 (germline): SGDLS, YYNGEE. This CDR3 has 15 residues. V gave up 2 bases and J gave up 4 bases, with 13 bases separating them. CDR3 in DNA: TGTGCCAGCAGCGTCTCTGGGGGCGAGAATCAGCCCCAGCATTTT. Translated: CASSVSGGENQPQHF. The whole variable domain, filled in from reference TRBV9 and TRBJ1-5, reads DSGVTQTPKHLITATGQRVTLRCSPRSGDLSVYWYQQSLDQGLQFLIQYYNGEERAKGNILERFSAQQFPDLHSELNLSSLELGDSALYFCASSVSGGENQPQHFGDGTRLSIL.

The genes are TRBV4-1 and TRBJ2-2; no reliable D call. V lost 2 bases to trimming and J lost 2 bases, with 9 bases between them. CDR3 length equals 15 residues. Germline V gene data show CDR1 as MGHRA and CDR2 as YSYEKL. For the CDR3, the DNA is TGCGCCAGCAGCCAATTTACTATCAACACCGGGGAGCTGTTTTTT. Protein sequence: CASSQFTINTGELFF.

This clone was picked up a small number of times. The V and J genes are TRBV7-9 and TRBJ2-7; possibly TRBD1 for D (6 bases). The germline V gene encodes CDR1 SEHNR and CDR2 FQNEAQ (reference sequence). Trimming took off 4 bases at V and 0 bases at J, with 19 bases between the two ends. CDR3 length: 17 residues. CDR3 bases: TGTGCCAGCAGCTATACCATACCCCGGGACAACTCCTACGAGCAGTACTTC. This encodes CASSYTIPRDNSYEQYF.

The chain has TRBV25-1 and TRBJ2-2; TRBD2 might be the D (6 bases). The CDR3 has 16 amino acids. The ends were cut back, 0 bases at V and 5 bases at J, with 13 bases in the middle. Germline CDR1 reads MGHDK; CDR2 reads SYGVNS. The CDR3 DNA reads TGTGCCAGCAGTGAATATAGTGGAGGGAAAACCGGGGAGCTGTTTTTT. It codes for CASSEYSGGKTGELFF.

The CDR3 reads CASSIGLAATYEQYF. The CDR3 DNA reads as TGTGCCAGCAGCATTGGACTAGCGGCCACCTACGAGCAGTACTTC. The V and J genes are TRBV14 and TRBJ2-7; 10 bases line up with TRBD2. The V gene end was trimmed by 5 bases and the J gene end by 2 bases; junction bases not matched to a gene: 6. The CDR3 is 15 amino acids. Germline V gene sequence: CDR1 SGHDN, CDR2 FVKESK.

Concerning this clone itself: The identical CDR3 is also encoded by other nucleotide sequences in the sample. V is TRBV9 and J is TRBJ1-1; tentative D call: TRBD1 (5 bases). Germline V gene lookup returns CDR1 SGDLS and CDR2 YYNGEE. Trimming pared 1 base from V and 1 base from J, leaving 5 bases between. CDR3 length: 13 amino acids. Written as DNA, the CDR3 is TGTGCCAGCAGCGTACAGGGGAACACTGAAGCTTTCTTT. It is translated as CASSVQGNTEAFF. The variable domain in full, completed from reference TRBV9 and TRBJ1-1, reads DSGVTQTPKHLITATGQRVTLRCSPRSGDLSVYWYQQSLDQGLQFLIQYYNGEERAKGNILERFSAQQFPDLHSELNLSSLELGDSALYFCASSVQGNTEAFFGQGTRLTVV.

The chain couples TRBV27 to TRBJ2-7; 11 nucleotides match TRBD1. With 4 bases clipped from V and 5 bases from J, the junction kept 13 bases outside the gene matches. The CDR3 loop spans 17 amino acids. Germline V lookup: CDR1 MNHEY, CDR2 SMNVEV (reference sequence). This chain's CDR3 is CASSSTRWTGGLDEQYF. CDR3 nucleotide sequence: TGTGCCAGCAGTTCGACCCGCTGGACAGGGGGCCTCGACGAGCAGTACTTC.

The rearrangement uses TRBV5-1 and TRBJ2-7, with a weak D call TRBD1 (5 bases). From germline, CDR1 is SGHRS and CDR2 YFSETQ. V was cut by 4 bases and J by 0 bases, with 11 bases left in between. The CDR3 runs 14 residues. The DNA of the CDR3 is TGCGCCAGCAGCCCAAGGGGCGGCTCCTACGAGCAGTACTTC. Protein sequence: CASSPRGGSYEQYF. Filled out from reference TRBV5-1 and TRBJ2-7, the complete variable domain reads KAGVTQTPRYLIKTRGQQVTLSCSPISGHRSVSWYQQTPGQGLQFLFEYFSETQRNKGNFPGRFSGRQFSNSRSEMNVSTLELGDSALYLCASSPRGGSYEQYFGPGTRLTVT.

The rearrangement uses TRBV29-1 and TRBJ1-2; D is uncertain. V shed 4 bases and J shed 0 bases, with 12 bases lying between them. The CDR3 covers 14 residues. Germline V lookup: CDR1 SQVTM, CDR2 ANQGSEA. This CDR3 reads CSVVVRGANYGYTF. The CDR3 nucleotides read TGCAGCGTTGTAGTACGGGGTGCTAACTATGGCTACACCTTC.

This clone was seen more than once but under ten times. The gene calls are TRBV19 and TRBJ2-7; D is possibly TRBD1 (6 bases). This CDR3 contains 14 residues. V gave up 4 bases and J gave up 2 bases, with 12 bases separating them. Germline V lookup: CDR1 LNHDA, CDR2 SQIVND (reference sequence). Here the CDR3 DNA reads TGTGCCAGTAGTACCCGACAGGTACCCTACGAGCAGTACTTC. Protein sequence: CASSTRQVPYEQYF.

The rearrangement joins TRBV29-1 to TRBJ2-5; possibly TRBD2 for D (6 bases). V shed 2 bases and J shed 4 bases, with 11 bases lying between them. This CDR3 contains 13 residues. CDR1 SQVTM and CDR2 ANQGSEA come from the germline V gene. The chain's CDR3 is CSVERYGGETQYF. DNA of the CDR3: TGCAGCGTTGAACGTTACGGGGGAGAGACCCAGTACTTC.

The rearrangement uses TRBV4-3 and TRBJ2-5; the match to TRBD1 covers 7 bases. This CDR3 contains 20 residues. V lost 3 bases, J lost 1 base, and 20 bases stayed unmatched. Germline V lookup: CDR1 LGHNA, CDR2 YSLEER. CDR3 residues: CASSHGASGMGQPFQETQYF. The CDR3 nucleotides are TGCGCCAGCAGCCACGGGGCATCTGGGATGGGACAGCCGTTCCAAGAGACCCAGTACTTC.

The V gene is TRBV15, the J gene TRBJ1-2; TRBD1 is a possible D gene (5 bases). Trimming left V 3 bases short and J 2 bases short, with 10 bases between. Germline CDR1 reads LNHNV; CDR2 reads YYDKDF (reference sequence). The CDR3 is made up of 14 amino acids. The CDR3 reads CATSSPTANYGYTF. The CDR3 bases are TGTGCCACCAGCAGTCCGACAGCCAACTATGGCTACACCTTC.

This clone has a single count. The rearrangement uses TRBV19 and TRBJ1-2; tentatively, D is TRBD1 (6 bases). In germline, CDR1 is LNHDA, CDR2 SQIVND (reference sequence). Trimming removed 6 bases from V and 7 bases from J, with 12 bases in between. The CDR3 length is 12 residues. As DNA, the CDR3 is TGTGCCAGTAGCTTAGGGGGTGCTGGCTACACCTTC. Translated: CASSLGGAGYTF.

The gene calls are TRBV7-2 and TRBJ2-2, with 7 bases aligning to TRBD1. Germline lookup yields CDR1 SGHTA and CDR2 FQGNSA. J lost 4 bases, V lost 2 bases, and 1 base had no gene match. The CDR3 runs to 14 residues. The CDR3 loop reads CASSLQGVTGELFF. Written as DNA, the CDR3 is TGTGCCAGCAGCTTACAGGGGGTCACCGGGGAGCTGTTTTTT. The full variable domain, rest sourced from reference TRBV7-2 and TRBJ2-2, is GAGVSQSPSNKVTEKGKDVELRCDPISGHTALYWYRQSLGQGLEFLIYFQGNSAPDKSGLPSDRFSAERTGGSVSTLTIQRTQQEDSAVYLCASSLQGVTGELFFGEGSRLTVL.

The rearrangement links TRBV11-1 to TRBJ2-7, with 10 bases fitting TRBD2. V was clipped by 1 base and J by 2 bases; unmatched bases: 5. This CDR3 region has 16 residues. CDR1 is SGHAT, CDR2 FQDESV, per germline (reference sequence). The CDR3 DNA reads as TGTGCCAGCAGCTTAGGCCCTAGCGGGGGCCCCTACGAGCAGTACTTC. Its protein is CASSLGPSGGPYEQYF.

This chain connects TRBV6-5 to TRBJ2-3; TRBD2 matches at 9 bases. The CDR3 runs to 16 residues. Trimming took 0 bases from V and 3 from J; bases not matched to a gene: 4. CDR1 is MNHEY and CDR2 is SVGAGI in the germline V gene. The CDR3 DNA follows: TGTGCCAGCAGTTACTCTAGCGGGAGTGGAACAGATACGCAGTATTTT. As protein: CASSYSSGSGTDTQYF.

This chain links TRBV7-8 with TRBJ1-2; no firm D call. The ends were cut back, 3 bases at V and 4 bases at J, with 9 bases in the middle. The CDR3 runs 13 residues. Germline V lookup: CDR1 SGHVS, CDR2 FQNEAQ. CDR3 sequence reads: CASSFPGFYGYTF. For the CDR3, the DNA is TGTGCCAGCAGCTTCCCAGGCTTCTATGGCTACACCTTC.

This CDR3 reads CASSLGQIYEQYF. CDR3 DNA sequence: TGTGCCAGCAGTTTAGGGCAGATATACGAGCAGTACTTC. The chain employs TRBV27 and TRBJ2-7; D not resolved. Trimming stripped 2 bases from V and 4 bases from J, with 9 bases between. Germline-derived CDR1 and CDR2 are MNHEY and SMNVEV (reference sequence). The CDR3 sequence is 13 residues long.

The J gene is TRBJ2-5, the V gene TRBV9, with D possibly TRBD2 on 5 matching bases. Germline V CDR1 and CDR2: SGDLS, YYNGEE. The CDR3 extends over 16 amino acids. Trimming took 4 bases from V and 8 from J, leaving 24 bases between them. The DNA of the CDR3 is TGTGCCAGCAGCTCCGACTACATGGATTCCAAGAGTACCCAGTACTTC. Protein sequence: CASSSDYMDSKSTQYF.

CDR3 in amino acids: CASSPSQEGTQYF. CDR3 bases: TGTGCCAGTAGTCCTTCTCAAGAGGGGACCCAGTACTTC. This sequence joins TRBV19 and TRBJ2-5, with D perhaps matching TRBD2 (5 bases). CDR1 and CDR2 (germline): LNHDA, SQIVND (reference sequence). The CDR3 contains 13 residues. Between the trimmed V and J ends, which lost 5 bases and 7 bases, there was a span of 14 bases.

The rearrangement uses TRBV5-6 and TRBJ2-7; tentatively, D is TRBD2 (6 bases). The germline V gene encodes CDR1 SGHDT and CDR2 YYEEEE. V lost 1 base and J lost 6, with 17 bases in between. The CDR3 totals 15 residues. CDR3 loop: CASSLQALISGEQYF. Written as DNA, the CDR3 is TGTGCCAGCAGCTTGCAGGCGTTGATTAGCGGCGAGCAGTACTTC. Filled out from reference TRBV5-6 and TRBJ2-7, the complete variable domain reads DAGVTQSPTHLIKTRGQQVTLRCSPKSGHDTVSWYQQALGQGPQFIFQYYEEEERQRGNFPDRFSGHQFPNYSSELNVNALLLGDSALYLCASSLQALISGEQYFGPGTRLTVT.

The rearrangement links TRBV5-1 to TRBJ2-3; 16 positions match TRBD2. J gave up 10 bases and V 4 bases, and 6 bases lay outside the gene matches. CDR1 is SGHRS and CDR2 is YFSETQ in the germline V gene. This CDR3 contains 15 residues. Written as DNA, the CDR3 is TGCGCCAGCAGCCTGGGACTAGCGGGAGGGGTGTCGCAGTATTTT. Amino acid sequence: CASSLGLAGGVSQYF.

The chain links TRBV5-1 to TRBJ2-7, with 7 bases aligning to TRBD1. Germline lookup yields CDR1 SGHRS and CDR2 YFSETQ. The CDR3 consists of 14 residues. The junction had 6 bases not matched to a gene; V was cut back by 5 bases and J by 1 base. The CDR3 nucleotides read TGCGCCAGCAGAGGGGGCAGGGGATCCTACGAGCAGTACTTC. This translates into CASRGGRGSYEQYF.

The V call is TRBV27, the J call TRBJ2-2; D remains ambiguous. The CDR3 is 15 amino acids. Deletions cut 5 bases from V and 3 bases from J, with 13 bases between. Germline assignment: CDR1 MNHEY and CDR2 SMNVEV (reference sequence). The CDR3, as DNA: TGTGCCAGCAGTAAAATCCCCTTATACACCGGGGAGCTGTTTTTT. Translated, it gives CASSKIPLYTGELFF.